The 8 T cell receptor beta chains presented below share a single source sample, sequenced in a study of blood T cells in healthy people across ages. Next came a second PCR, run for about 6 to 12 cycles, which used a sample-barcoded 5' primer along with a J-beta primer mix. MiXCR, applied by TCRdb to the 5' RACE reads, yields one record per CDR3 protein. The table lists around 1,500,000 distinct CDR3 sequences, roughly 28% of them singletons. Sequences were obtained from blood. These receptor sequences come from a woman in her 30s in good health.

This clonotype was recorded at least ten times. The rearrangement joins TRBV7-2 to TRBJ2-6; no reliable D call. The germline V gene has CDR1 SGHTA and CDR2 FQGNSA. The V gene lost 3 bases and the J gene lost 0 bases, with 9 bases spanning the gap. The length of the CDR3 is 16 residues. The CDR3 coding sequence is TGTGCCAGCAGCTTTACAAAAAGCTCTGGGGCCAACGTCCTGACTTTC. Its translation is CASSFTKSSGANVLTF.

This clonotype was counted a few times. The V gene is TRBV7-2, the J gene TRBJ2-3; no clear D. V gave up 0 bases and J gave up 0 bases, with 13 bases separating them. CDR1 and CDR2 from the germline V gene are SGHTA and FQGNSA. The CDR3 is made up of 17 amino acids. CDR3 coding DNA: TGTGCCAGCAGCTTAGCGTTAGGCCTTGCTAGCACAGATACGCAGTATTTT. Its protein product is CASSLALGLASTDTQYF.

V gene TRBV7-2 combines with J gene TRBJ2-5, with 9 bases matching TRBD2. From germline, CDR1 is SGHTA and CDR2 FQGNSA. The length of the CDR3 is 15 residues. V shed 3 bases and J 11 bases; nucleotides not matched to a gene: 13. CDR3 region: CASSFWAGGYNEQYF. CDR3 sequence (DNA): TGTGCCAGCAGCTTCTGGGCGGGGGGGTACAATGAGCAGTACTTC.

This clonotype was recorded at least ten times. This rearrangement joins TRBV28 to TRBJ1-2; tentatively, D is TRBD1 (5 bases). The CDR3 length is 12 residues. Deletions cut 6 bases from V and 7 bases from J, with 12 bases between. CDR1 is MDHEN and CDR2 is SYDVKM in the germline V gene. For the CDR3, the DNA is TGTGCCAGCAGGTCCCAGGGCCGTGGCTACACCTTC. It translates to CASRSQGRGYTF.

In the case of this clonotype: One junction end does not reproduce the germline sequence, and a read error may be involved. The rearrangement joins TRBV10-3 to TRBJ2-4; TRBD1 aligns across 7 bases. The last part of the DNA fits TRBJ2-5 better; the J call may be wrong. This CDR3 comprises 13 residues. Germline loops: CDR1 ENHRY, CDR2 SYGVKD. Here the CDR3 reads CTISPATGETQYF. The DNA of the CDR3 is TGTACCATCAGTCCGGCGACAGGGGAGACCCAGTACTTC.

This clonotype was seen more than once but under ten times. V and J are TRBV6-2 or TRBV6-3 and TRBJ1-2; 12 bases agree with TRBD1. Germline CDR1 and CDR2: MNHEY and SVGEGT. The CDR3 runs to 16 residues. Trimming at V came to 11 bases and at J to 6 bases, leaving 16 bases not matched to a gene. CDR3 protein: CAGEPGQGALVNGYTF. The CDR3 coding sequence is TGTGCCGGAGAACCGGGACAGGGGGCGCTGGTGAATGGCTACACCTTC.

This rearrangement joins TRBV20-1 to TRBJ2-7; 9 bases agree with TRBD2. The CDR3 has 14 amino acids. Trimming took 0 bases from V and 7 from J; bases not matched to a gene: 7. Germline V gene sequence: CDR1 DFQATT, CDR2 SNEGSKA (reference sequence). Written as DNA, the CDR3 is TGCAGTGCTAGAGATCCTAGCGGGAAAGGAGAGCAGTACTTC. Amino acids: CSARDPSGKGEQYF.

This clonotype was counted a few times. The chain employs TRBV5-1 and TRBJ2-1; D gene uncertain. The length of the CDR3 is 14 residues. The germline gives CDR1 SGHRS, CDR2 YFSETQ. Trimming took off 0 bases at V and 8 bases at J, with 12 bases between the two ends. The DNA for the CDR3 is TGCGCCAGCAGCTTGGAGCTTTTCGGCGATGAGCAGTTCTTC. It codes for CASSLELFGDEQFF.